Below are 21 T cell receptor beta chains sequenced from a single sample in a study of CD8 T cells in Susac syndrome (dated by TCRdb to about 2019). Library preparation used the immunoSEQ multiplex PCR assay. RNA was extracted with the RNeasy kit and about 0.5 to 1 ug was reverse transcribed using random hexamers. TCRdb handled the public reads itself, with Q25 trimming in fastp and clone calling in MiXCR, and kept productive beta chains. Rows are unified per CDR3 protein, each entry keeping the most common DNA and genes. In all, the sample holds roughly 200,000 distinct CDR3 sequences, and 93% of those were seen once. The ten largest clonotypes hold 0.09% to 0.12% of the sample. The sequencing input was CD4+ T cells from PBMCs. The receptors here all came from a human donor in good health.

The J gene is TRBJ1-1, the V gene TRBV2, with D hard to call. V lost 5 bases and J lost 5, with 12 bases in between. From germline, CDR1 is SNHLY and CDR2 FYNNEI. The CDR3 covers 13 residues. The CDR3 loop is CASSTNGWTEAFF. The CDR3 region has the DNA TGTGCCAGCAGTACGAATGGGTGGACTGAAGCTTTCTTT.

J is TRBJ2-3 and V is TRBV7-3; a possible D gene is TRBD2 (7 bases). The CDR3 has 15 residues. CDR1 SGHTA and CDR2 FQGTGA come from the germline V gene. The germline V and J ends were trimmed by 6 bases and 2 bases, with 15 bases remaining between them. The CDR3 is CASRSRAGATDTQYF. The CDR3 DNA reads as TGTGCCAGCAGATCCAGGGCGGGGGCCACAGATACGCAGTATTTT.

The chain combines TRBV29-1 with TRBJ1-2; D perhaps matches TRBD1 (5 bases). The CDR3 loop spans 15 amino acids. Trimming took off 6 bases at V and 8 bases at J, with 25 bases between the two ends. CDR1 and CDR2 (germline): SQVTM, ANQGSEA. CDR3 region: CSVAHRDSTLRGYTF. Written as DNA, the CDR3 is TGCAGCGTGGCCCATCGGGACTCTACCTTGAGGGGCTACACCTTC.

The chain employs TRBV2 and TRBJ2-1, with 10 bases identical to TRBD2. The trim removed 3 bases at V and 3 bases at J, leaving 5 bases unmatched. The CDR3 has 16 amino acids. Germline CDR1 reads SNHLY; CDR2 reads FYNNEI. Here the CDR3 DNA reads TGTGCCAGCAGTGAGGCTAGCGGGGGACTCTACAATGAGCAGTTCTTC. Encoded protein: CASSEASGGLYNEQFF.

The chain uses TRBV3-1 and TRBJ1-5, with D maybe TRBD1 (5 bases). V gave up 3 bases and J gave up 6 bases, with 18 bases separating them. CDR3 length: 16 amino acids. Germline CDR1 and CDR2: LGHDT and YNNKEL (reference sequence). This CDR3 reads CASSHSQGRGGQPQHF. CDR3 DNA: TGTGCCAGCAGCCATAGCCAGGGACGGGGAGGTCAGCCCCAGCATTTT.

The chain combines TRBV6-5 with TRBJ2-7, with a tentative D call TRBD2 (6 bases). Trimming removed 0 bases at V and 0 bases at J, with 12 bases between. CDR1 is MNHEY and CDR2 is SVGAGI in the germline V gene. The CDR3 sequence is 16 residues long. CDR3 sequence: CASSYSIAESSYEQYV. The CDR3 DNA reads as TGTGCCAGCAGTTACTCAATAGCGGAGAGCTCCTACGAGCAGTACGTC.

The chain uses TRBV4-2 and TRBJ2-6; D ambiguous. V dropped 3 bases and J dropped 0 bases, with 3 bases sitting between them. The CDR3 sequence is 14 residues long. Germline V gene sequence: CDR1 LGHNA, CDR2 YNFKEQ. The CDR3 DNA reads TGTGCCAGCAGCCACAACTCTGGGGCCAACGTCCTGACTTTC. It specifies CASSHNSGANVLTF.

There are a few counts of this clonotype. The CDR3 sequence: CASSLADGSSPLHF. CDR3 DNA: TGCGCCAGCAGCTTGGCAGACGGGAGTTCACCCCTCCACTTT. The rearrangement links TRBV5-1 to TRBJ1-6, with D hard to call. CDR1 and CDR2 from the germline V gene are SGHRS and YFSETQ. The V and J ends lost 0 bases and 9 bases respectively, with 10 bases between them. There are 14 residues in the CDR3.

This clonotype has just one count. The rearrangement uses TRBV4-3 and TRBJ2-5, with D perhaps TRBD1 (6 bases). The CDR3 totals 13 residues. Germline assignment: CDR1 LGHNA and CDR2 YSLEER. Trimming shortened V by 4 bases and J by 7 bases, and 13 bases separated the two germline ends. This CDR3 is CASSPTGSGTQYF. CDR3 nucleotides: TGCGCCAGCAGCCCGACAGGCTCGGGGACCCAGTACTTC.

This chain uses TRBV3-1 with TRBJ2-4, with D unclear. Germline CDR1 LGHDT, CDR2 YNNKEL (reference sequence). V was trimmed by 3 bases and J by 9 bases, leaving 9 bases between them. CDR3 length equals 12 residues. CDR3 DNA sequence: TGTGCCAGCAGCCAGGGCCGTTCCATTCAGTACTTC. It yields the protein CASSQGRSIQYF.

The rearrangement uses TRBV30 and TRBJ1-1; D is perhaps TRBD1 (6 bases). The V and J ends lost 2 bases and 6 bases respectively, with 10 bases between them. CDR1 GTSNPN and CDR2 SVGIG come from the germline V gene (reference sequence). This CDR3 is built from 12 residues. As DNA, the CDR3 is TGTGCCTGGAGTAAACGACAGGCTGAAGCTTTCTTT. It yields the protein CAWSKRQAEAFF.

This chain joins TRBV2 and TRBJ2-2; D unresolved. Trimming took off 4 bases at V and 1 base at J, with 10 bases between the two ends. CDR1 and CDR2 (germline): SNHLY, FYNNEI. CDR3 size: 15 residues. The CDR3 coding sequence is TGTGCCAGCAGTGGCCGGCCAGAGAACACCGGGGAGCTGTTTTTT. Amino acid sequence: CASSGRPENTGELFF.

The CDR3 DNA follows: TGTGCCAGCAGTTTCACCCTTCACCGGACAGGGGGCGCCTATGGCTACACCTTC. As protein: CASSFTLHRTGGAYGYTF. The chain carries TRBV6-5 and TRBJ1-2; 11 nucleotides line up with TRBD1. J was trimmed by 4 bases and V by 4 bases; bases with no gene match: 14. The CDR3 is 18 residues long. Germline V gene lookup returns CDR1 MNHEY and CDR2 SVGAGI.

The chain employs TRBV18 and TRBJ2-2, with D hard to call. Germline values: CDR1 KGHSH, CDR2 LQKENI. V was clipped by 3 bases and J by 1 base, with 6 bases between them. The CDR3 is made up of 14 amino acids. CDR3 sequence (DNA): TGTGCCAGCTCACCTTACAGGAACACCGGGGAGCTGTTTTTT. The encoded protein is CASSPYRNTGELFF.

This chain uses TRBV14 with TRBJ2-2; D unclear. The CDR3 totals 13 residues. Germline values: CDR1 SGHDN, CDR2 FVKESK. Trimming removed 5 bases from V and 5 bases from J, with 9 bases in between. This CDR3 is CASSSRLTGELFF. The DNA of the CDR3 is TGTGCCAGCAGCTCTCGTTTGACCGGGGAGCTGTTTTTT.

This rearrangement joins TRBV5-4 to TRBJ2-1; 10 nucleotides match TRBD2. The CDR3 is 16 amino acids. Germline V gives CDR1 SGHNT, CDR2 YYREEE (reference sequence). Trimming removed 3 bases from V and 5 bases from J; junction bases left unmatched: 8. CDR3 residues: CASSSGRTSGNNEQFF. The CDR3 region has the DNA TGTGCCAGCAGCTCGGGCCGGACTAGCGGTAACAATGAGCAGTTCTTC.

The rearrangement links TRBV25-1 to TRBJ1-1; D perhaps matches TRBD1 (6 bases). This CDR3 spans 16 amino acids. V lost 2 bases and J 0 bases, leaving 13 bases between the germline ends. The germline V gene encodes CDR1 MGHDK and CDR2 SYGVNS. CDR3 loop: CASSEGIGQLNTEAFF. In DNA form, the CDR3 reads TGTGCCAGCAGTGAAGGTATAGGACAGCTGAACACTGAAGCTTTCTTT.

The chain uses TRBV20-1 and TRBJ2-1; tentative D call: TRBD2 (5 bases). Germline V gene sequence: CDR1 DFQATT, CDR2 SNEGSKA (reference sequence). The CDR3 runs to 12 residues. V lost 3 bases and J lost 7, with 10 bases in between. The CDR3 is CSARGRGNEQFF. In DNA form, the CDR3 reads TGCAGTGCTAGGGGTCGAGGGAATGAGCAGTTCTTC.

This sequence joins TRBV20-1 and TRBJ2-7; 8 positions agree with TRBD2. The germline gives CDR1 DFQATT, CDR2 SNEGSKA (reference sequence). The trim removed 5 bases at V and 2 bases at J, leaving 8 bases unmatched. This CDR3 has 14 residues. The CDR3 loop is CSAPLLAEPYEQYF. In DNA, the CDR3 is TGCAGTGCTCCACTACTAGCGGAACCCTACGAGCAGTACTTC.

V and J are TRBV11-3 and TRBJ2-3; D tentatively reads TRBD1 or TRBD2 (7 bases each). Trimming left V 5 bases short and J 8 bases short, with 17 bases between. Germline assignment: CDR1 SGHNT and CDR2 YENEEA. This CDR3 has 14 residues. This CDR3 reads CASSQGQGGGTQYF. The CDR3 DNA reads TGTGCCAGCAGCCAAGGGCAGGGGGGGGGTACGCAGTATTTT.

V is TRBV5-6 and J is TRBJ2-7, with 7 bases lining up with TRBD2. CDR1 SGHDT and CDR2 YYEEEE come from the germline V gene. After removal of 4 bases from V and 3 bases from J, the junction contained 10 bases not matched to a gene. The CDR3 length is 15 residues. DNA of the CDR3: TGTGCCAGCAGCCCGTGGGACTACACACGCTACGAGCAGTACGTC. As protein: CASSPWDYTRYEQYV.